These 30 T cell receptor beta chains originate from one sample sequenced in a study of T cell changes during pregnancy in multiple sclerosis (dated by TCRdb to the late 2010s). The library was prepared using the immunoSEQ multiplex PCR assay. In TCRdb, the immuneACCESS table is reduced to in-frame sequences with V and J assigned. These tables do not hold every clone; where another copy was compared, an unresolved V gene accounts for under half, and the others remain unexplained. The sample table holds around 56,000 clones, of which 90% were seen once. The ten largest clones add up to around 2.2% of the sample. This specimen was peripheral blood, taken in the first trimester of pregnancy. The source is a female donor in good health, enrolled as a control in a pregnancy study.

CDR3 bases: TGTGCCAGCAGTTACTCGAAGGGCAGGGGCCAATACGAGCAGTACTTC. Its translation is CASSYSKGRGQYEQYF. The gene calls are TRBV6-5 and TRBJ2-7; D perhaps matches TRBD1 (6 bases). This CDR3 has 16 amino acids. Germline values: CDR1 MNHEY, CDR2 SVGAGI. V shed 0 bases and J shed 4 bases, with 16 bases lying between them.

The rearrangement joins TRBV7-9 to TRBJ1-4; D is unclear. V was cut by 8 bases and J by 6 bases, with 10 bases left in between. The CDR3 is 12 amino acids. From germline, CDR1 is SEHNR and CDR2 FQNEAQ (reference sequence). The CDR3 DNA reads as TGTGCCAGCGAGCCGGTGGATGAAAAACTGTTTTTT. Protein product: CASEPVDEKLFF. The variable domain in full, with the rest retrieved from reference TRBV7-9 and TRBJ1-4, is DTGVSQNPRHKITKRGQNVTFRCDPISEHNRLYWYRQTLGQGPEFLTYFQNEAQLEKSRLLSDRFSAERPKGSFSTLEIQRTEQGDSAMYLCASEPVDEKLFFGSGTQLSVL.

V usage is TRBV4-2 and J usage is TRBJ1-2; the D gene is possibly TRBD1 (6 bases). V lost 1 base, J lost 2 bases, and 8 bases lay in between. The CDR3 totals 14 residues. Germline CDR1 LGHNA, CDR2 YNFKEQ. The CDR3 DNA is TGTGCCAGCAGCCAAGGGACAGACAACTATGGCTACACCTTC. Its protein is CASSQGTDNYGYTF.

This chain joins TRBV7-9 and TRBJ1-3; D is undetermined. The germline V gene has CDR1 SEHNR and CDR2 FQNEAQ (reference sequence). The CDR3 extends over 17 amino acids. V lost 5 bases and J 3 bases, leaving 20 bases between the germline ends. The CDR3 loop is CASSPQMAGSDGNTIYF. In DNA, the CDR3 is TGTGCCAGCAGCCCTCAAATGGCCGGGTCGGATGGAAACACCATATATTTT.

The chain has TRBV6-5 and TRBJ2-1, with 11 bases that match TRBD2. The germline gives CDR1 MNHEY, CDR2 SVGAGI. CDR3 size: 15 residues. J gave up 3 bases and V 6 bases, and 4 bases lay outside the gene matches. For the CDR3, the DNA is TGTGCCAGCAGCTATACTAGCGGGAGCTACAATGAGCAGTTCTTC. This sequence encodes CASSYTSGSYNEQFF.

V is TRBV6-5 and J is TRBJ2-1, with unresolved D. The length of the CDR3 is 12 residues. V was shortened by 6 bases and J by 10 bases, with 13 bases between the two germline ends. The germline CDR1 and CDR2 sequences are MNHEY and SVGAGI. Written as DNA, the CDR3 is TGTGCCAGCAGCCACTCGAGTCGAGAGCAGTTCTTC. This codes for CASSHSSREQFF.

The chain couples TRBV5-1 to TRBJ1-4; 7 bases map to TRBD1. The CDR3 has 17 amino acids. V trimming: 0 bases; J trimming: 13 bases; junction bases outside the gene matches: 18. Germline CDR1 is SGHRS and CDR2 is YFSETQ. This chain's CDR3 is CASSLVDGARTGEGLFF. In DNA form, the CDR3 reads TGCGCCAGCAGCTTGGTGGATGGAGCCAGAACAGGGGAAGGACTGTTTTTT.

This rearrangement joins TRBV6-6 to TRBJ1-1, with D tentatively TRBD1 (6 bases). Germline V gene lookup returns CDR1 MNHNY and CDR2 SVGAGI (reference sequence). The CDR3 consists of 14 residues. Trimming left V 4 bases short and J 1 base short, with 10 bases between. CDR3 sequence reads: CASSFGQKNTEAFF. DNA of the CDR3: TGTGCCAGCAGTTTCGGACAGAAGAACACTGAAGCTTTCTTT.

This clone was seen only a few times. V and J are TRBV2 and TRBJ1-2; maybe TRBD1 (6 bases). Trimming removed 3 bases from V and 2 bases from J, with 10 bases in between. CDR3 length equals 14 residues. The germline V gene has CDR1 SNHLY and CDR2 FYNNEI. The CDR3 loop is CASSDSDRNYGYTF. The CDR3 DNA sequence: TGTGCCAGCAGTGACAGCGACAGGAACTATGGCTACACCTTC. The full variable domain, completed using reference TRBV2 and TRBJ1-2, is EPEVTQTPSHQVTQMGQEVILRCVPISNHLYFYWYRQILGQKVEFLVSFYNNEISEKSEIFDDQFSVERPDGSNFTLKIRSTKLEDSAMYFCASSDSDRNYGYTFGSGTRLTVV.

V is TRBV5-5 and J is TRBJ1-1; no clear D. The germline gives CDR1 SGHKS, CDR2 YYEKEE (reference sequence). The V end was cut by 0 bases, the J end by 2 bases, with 5 bases between. The CDR3 contains 13 residues. The CDR3 nucleotides read TGTGCCAGCAGCTTGGGGCTTAACACTGAAGCTTTCTTT. Translating it yields CASSLGLNTEAFF.

The chain uses TRBV28 and TRBJ1-6; 9 bases map to TRBD1. The V gene end was trimmed by 6 bases and the J gene end by 6 bases; junction bases not matched to a gene: 9. Germline CDR1 and CDR2: MDHEN and SYDVKM. There are 16 residues in the CDR3. For the CDR3, the DNA is TGTGCCAGCAGGAATCCCGGGACAGGGCGTAATTCACCCCTCCACTTT. It yields the protein CASRNPGTGRNSPLHF.

This chain links TRBV6-4 with TRBJ2-1, with D unclear. The CDR3 totals 13 residues. Trimming took off 5 bases at V and 7 bases at J, with 12 bases between the two ends. Germline V gives CDR1 MRHNA, CDR2 SNTAGT. In DNA, the CDR3 is TGTGCCAGCAGTCAACGCGTGAGTAATGAGCAGTTCTTC. It is translated as CASSQRVSNEQFF.

The rearrangement links TRBV25-1 to TRBJ2-1, with TRBD1 matching over 7 bases. The CDR3 has 16 residues. The J segment lost 4 bases and the V segment lost 2 bases, leaving 8 bases of the junction unmatched. Germline V CDR1 and CDR2: MGHDK, SYGVNS. The CDR3 bases are TGTGCCAGCAGTGAAGAGGCAGGGGGAGATTACAATGAGCAGTTCTTC. The encoded protein is CASSEEAGGDYNEQFF.

This chain links TRBV11-3 with TRBJ2-1; possibly TRBD2 for D (6 bases). Trimming took off 0 bases at V and 4 bases at J, with 19 bases between the two ends. The germline V gene has CDR1 SGHNT and CDR2 YENEEA. CDR3 size: 18 residues. CDR3 amino acids: CASSLDQGGSGQYNEQFF. CDR3 sequence (DNA): TGTGCCAGCAGCTTAGATCAGGGTGGTAGCGGACAATACAATGAGCAGTTCTTC.

The V gene is TRBV5-6, the J gene TRBJ1-5; 7 bases agree with TRBD1. The germline V gene has CDR1 SGHDT and CDR2 YYEEEE. The CDR3 loop spans 15 amino acids. V shed 4 bases, J shed 3 bases, and the junction held 7 bases outside the gene matches. This CDR3 reads CASSPGTVLNQPQHF. The CDR3 DNA sequence: TGTGCCAGCAGCCCAGGGACAGTACTCAATCAGCCCCAGCATTTT.

The chain has TRBV29-1 and TRBJ2-7; D perhaps matches TRBD2 (6 bases). CDR3 size: 12 residues. Trimming left V 7 bases short and J 6 bases short, with 16 bases between. The germline CDR1 and CDR2 sequences are SQVTM and ANQGSEA. The CDR3 sequence: CSARDWAFEQYF. CDR3 DNA sequence: TGCAGCGCCCGGGACTGGGCGTTCGAGCAGTACTTC.

This clone was seen a few times. The V and J genes are TRBV11-1 and TRBJ2-3, with 13 bases fitting TRBD2. Germline assignment: CDR1 SGHAT and CDR2 FQDESV (reference sequence). The CDR3 length is 16 residues. With 5 bases clipped from V and 2 bases from J, the junction kept 4 bases outside the gene matches. The CDR3 region is CASSPGLAGHTDTQYF. In DNA, the CDR3 is TGTGCCAGCAGCCCGGGACTAGCGGGACACACAGATACGCAGTATTTT.

The rearrangement links TRBV18 to TRBJ1-5; 7 bases are a match to TRBD1. The trim removed 5 bases at V and 3 bases at J, leaving 7 bases unmatched. The germline V gene has CDR1 KGHSH and CDR2 LQKENI. This CDR3 is built from 15 residues. The DNA for the CDR3 is TGTGCCAGCTCAAGCCAGACAGGGACCAATCAGCCCCAGCATTTT. The encoded protein is CASSSQTGTNQPQHF.

The CDR3, as DNA: TGTGCCTGGACCCAGACAGGGGGCGGAAATCAGCCCCAGCATTTT. Translation: CAWTQTGGGNQPQHF. The chain joins TRBV30 to TRBJ1-5; 10 nucleotides line up with TRBD1. V lost 4 bases to trimming and J lost 4 bases; unmatched junction nucleotides: 7. Germline V gene lookup returns CDR1 GTSNPN and CDR2 SVGIG (reference sequence). This CDR3 region has 15 residues.

V is TRBV7-8 and J is TRBJ2-1; weak D call: TRBD1 (6 bases). This CDR3 spans 14 amino acids. The germline V and J ends were trimmed by 5 bases and 3 bases, with 11 bases remaining between them. Germline CDR1 SGHVS, CDR2 FQNEAQ. The DNA for the CDR3 is TGTGCCAGCAGCAGGATACAGGGCTACAATGAGCAGTTCTTC. Encoded protein: CASSRIQGYNEQFF.

The genes are TRBV28 and TRBJ2-3; no clear D. The CDR3 is 16 amino acids. Germline V gives CDR1 MDHEN, CDR2 SYDVKM. V was clipped by 3 bases and J by 3 bases, with 16 bases between them. CDR3 sequence (DNA): TGTGCCAGCAGTTTCCCGACTGACCCGACGACAGATACGCAGTATTTT. This codes for CASSFPTDPTTDTQYF.

On this clone itself: Germline is not matched at one junction end, which may reflect a read error. The gene calls are TRBV28 and TRBJ2-3; 14 nucleotides line up with TRBD2. Per the germline V gene, CDR1 is MDHEN and CDR2 is SYDVKM. The CDR3 runs 14 residues. The CDR3 loop reads CASTLGLAGGTQYF. The CDR3 DNA reads as TGTGCCAGCACTTTAGGACTAGCGGGAGGTACGCAGTATTTT. The full variable domain, its missing parts supplied by reference TRBV28 and TRBJ2-3, is DVKVTQSSRYLVKRTGEKVFLECVQDMDHENMFWYRQDPGLGLRLIYFSYDVKMKEKGDIPEGYSVSREKKERFSLILESASTNQTSMYLCASTLGLAGGTQYFGPGTRLTVL.

The J gene is TRBJ2-4, the V gene TRBV11-3; D not certain. Trimming stripped 2 bases from V and 0 bases from J, with 20 bases between. The CDR3 runs to 19 residues. Germline loops: CDR1 SGHNT, CDR2 YENEEA. CDR3 in amino acids: CASSLPGLNPKIAKNIQYF. CDR3 nucleotide sequence: TGTGCCAGCAGCTTACCGGGTCTCAATCCCAAGATAGCCAAAAACATTCAGTACTTC.

V gene TRBV10-3 combines with J gene TRBJ1-4, with D perhaps matching TRBD1 (6 bases). With 6 bases removed from V and 3 bases from J, the gap between germline ends came to 8 bases. This CDR3 has 13 amino acids. The V gene's germline CDR1 is ENHRY and CDR2 SYGVKD. CDR3 loop: CAIRAGANEKLFF. DNA for the CDR3: TGTGCCATCAGGGCAGGGGCTAATGAAAAACTGTTTTTT.

The V gene is TRBV6-4, the J gene TRBJ2-1; 7 positions match TRBD2. The V gene's germline CDR1 is MRHNA and CDR2 SNTAGT. The CDR3 covers 16 residues. J lost 8 bases, V lost 2 bases, and 12 bases had no gene match. CDR3 bases: TGTGCCAGCAGTGACGAGTGGTGGGAGGGCGAAGATGAGCAGTTCTTC. This gives the protein CASSDEWWEGEDEQFF.

V is TRBV6-5 and J is TRBJ1-1; TRBD1 matches 8 bases. The CDR3 consists of 12 residues. The J segment lost 10 bases and the V segment lost 5 bases, leaving 6 bases of the junction unmatched. The germline CDR1 and CDR2 sequences are MNHEY and SVGAGI. CDR3: CASSRQQGVAFF. The CDR3 nucleotides read TGTGCCAGCAGTCGCCAACAGGGGGTAGCTTTCTTT.

The chain combines TRBV7-8 with TRBJ2-3, with D perhaps matching TRBD1 (6 bases). This CDR3 spans 14 amino acids. Germline loops: CDR1 SGHVS, CDR2 FQNEAQ. Trimming took off 1 base at V and 3 bases at J, with 8 bases between the two ends. CDR3 residues: CASSLVGATDTQYF. The CDR3 bases are TGTGCCAGCAGCTTAGTGGGGGCTACAGATACGCAGTATTTT.

The genes are TRBV4-2 and TRBJ2-2, with 7 bases lining up with TRBD2. This CDR3 comprises 14 residues. Losses at the gene ends were 1 base for V and 9 bases for J; bases not matched to a gene: 5. Per germline, CDR1 LGHNA and CDR2 YNFKEQ. The CDR3 here is CASSQVGGDRELFF. For the CDR3, the DNA is TGTGCCAGCAGCCAAGTGGGAGGGGATAGGGAGCTGTTTTTT.

Here the CDR3 DNA reads TGTGCCAGCAGCGACACACCTTCCTACAATGAGCAGTTCTTC. Its translation is CASSDTPSYNEQFF. This sequence joins TRBV5-6 and TRBJ2-1; D is uncertain. The V end lost 4 bases, the J end lost 1 base, and 9 bases lay between the germline ends. CDR3 length: 14 amino acids. Germline loops: CDR1 SGHDT, CDR2 YYEEEE.

This rearrangement joins TRBV5-1 to TRBJ1-2; D is perhaps TRBD1 (6 bases). V lost 0 bases and J lost 2, with 8 bases in between. The CDR3 is 14 residues long. CDR1 and CDR2 (germline): SGHRS, YFSETQ. The CDR3 here is CASSLETGNYGYTF. Written as DNA, the CDR3 is TGCGCCAGCAGCTTGGAGACAGGCAACTATGGCTACACCTTC. Based on the CDR3 plus reference TRBV5-1 and TRBJ1-2, the full variable domain is KAGVTQTPRYLIKTRGQQVTLSCSPISGHRSVSWYQQTPGQGLQFLFEYFSETQRNKGNFPGRFSGRQFSNSRSEMNVSTLELGDSALYLCASSLETGNYGYTFGSGTRLTVV.